The subject of this entry is one T cell receptor (beta chain). These data originate in a study of read filtering for tumor transcriptome and immune sequencing. CDR3 length equals 15 residues. After removal of 6 bases from V and 8 bases from J, the junction contained 13 bases not matched to a gene. Germline CDR1 MNHEY, CDR2 SVGAGI. Molecular barcoded adaptors covering alpha/delta and beta/gamma chains were used on about 0.4 ug RNA. TCRdb redid the calling of the reads with MiXCR, one entry per CDR3 protein. Of around 44,000 distinct CDR3 sequences listed, roughly 13% are singletons. J is TRBJ2-1 and V is TRBV6-5; the match to TRBD1 covers 7 bases. Sequencing was done on a sample of a population of CD138-negative cells sorted from bone marrow. This receptor was taken from a donor older than 35 with multiple myeloma. CDR3 nucleotide sequence: TGTGCCAGCAGGTATTCCGGGACAGCGATGGATGAGCAGTTCTTC. Protein product: CASRYSGTAMDEQFF.